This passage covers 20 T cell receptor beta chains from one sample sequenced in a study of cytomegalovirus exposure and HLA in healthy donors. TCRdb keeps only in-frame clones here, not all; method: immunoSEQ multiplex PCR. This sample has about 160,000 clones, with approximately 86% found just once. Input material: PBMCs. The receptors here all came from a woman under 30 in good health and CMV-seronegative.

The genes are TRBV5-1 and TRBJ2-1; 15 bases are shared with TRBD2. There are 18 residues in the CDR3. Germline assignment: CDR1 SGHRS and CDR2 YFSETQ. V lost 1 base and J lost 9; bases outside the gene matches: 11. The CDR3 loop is CASSLRTSGGAHWSEQFF. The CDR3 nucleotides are TGCGCCAGCAGCTTGAGGACTAGCGGGGGGGCTCACTGGAGTGAGCAGTTCTTC.

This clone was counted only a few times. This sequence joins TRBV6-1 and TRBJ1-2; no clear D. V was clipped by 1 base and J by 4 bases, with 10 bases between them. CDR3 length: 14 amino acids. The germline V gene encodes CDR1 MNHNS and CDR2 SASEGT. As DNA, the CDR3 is TGTGCCAGCAGTGAAGGCAGGCATTTCTATGGCTACACCTTC. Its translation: CASSEGRHFYGYTF.

This CDR3 is CASSIERTGPDTQYF. DNA of the CDR3: TGTGCCAGTAGTATCGAACGAACAGGGCCAGATACGCAGTATTTT. The chain carries TRBV19 and TRBJ2-3; possible D gene TRBD1, 6 bases. Germline V gives CDR1 LNHDA, CDR2 SQIVND (reference sequence). The CDR3 extends over 15 amino acids. The ends were cut back, 3 bases at V and 4 bases at J, with 14 bases in the middle.

The CDR3 coding sequence is TGTGCCAGCAGGAAAGAATCAGGGATTAGAAACACTGAAGCTTTCTTT. Protein sequence: CASRKESGIRNTEAFF. The V call is TRBV2, the J call TRBJ1-1, with D possibly TRBD1 on 5 matching bases. Trimming removed 6 bases at V and 2 bases at J, with 19 bases between. Germline-derived CDR1 and CDR2 are SNHLY and FYNNEI. The CDR3 is 16 amino acids.

In DNA form, the CDR3 reads TGTGCCAGTAGTGTCACGACAGGGCGGGATAGCTCCTATAATTCACCCCTCCACTTT. This sequence encodes CASSVTTGRDSSYNSPLHF. The gene calls are TRBV19 and TRBJ1-6, with TRBD1 matching 7 bases. Germline V CDR1 and CDR2: LNHDA, SQIVND (reference sequence). V lost 5 bases to trimming and J lost 0 bases; unmatched junction nucleotides: 13. The length of the CDR3 is 19 residues.

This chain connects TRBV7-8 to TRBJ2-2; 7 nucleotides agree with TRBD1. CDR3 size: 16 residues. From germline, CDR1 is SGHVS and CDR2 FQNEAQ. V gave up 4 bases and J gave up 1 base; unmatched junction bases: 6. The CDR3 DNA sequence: TGTGCCAGCAGCTCCCCGACAGGGCTGAACACCGGGGAGCTGTTTTTT. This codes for CASSSPTGLNTGELFF.

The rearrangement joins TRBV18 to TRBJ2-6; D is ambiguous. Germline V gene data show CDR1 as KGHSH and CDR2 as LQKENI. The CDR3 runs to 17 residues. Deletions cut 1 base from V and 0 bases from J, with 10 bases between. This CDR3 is CASSPLARNSGANVLTF. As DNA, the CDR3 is TGTGCCAGCTCACCACTCGCCAGAAACTCTGGGGCCAACGTCCTGACTTTC.

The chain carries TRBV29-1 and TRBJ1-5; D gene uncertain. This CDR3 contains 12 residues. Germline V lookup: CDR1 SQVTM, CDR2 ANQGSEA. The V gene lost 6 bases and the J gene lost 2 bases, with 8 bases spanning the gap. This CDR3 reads CSVRERNQPQHF. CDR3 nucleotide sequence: TGCAGCGTAAGGGAGCGCAATCAGCCCCAGCATTTT.

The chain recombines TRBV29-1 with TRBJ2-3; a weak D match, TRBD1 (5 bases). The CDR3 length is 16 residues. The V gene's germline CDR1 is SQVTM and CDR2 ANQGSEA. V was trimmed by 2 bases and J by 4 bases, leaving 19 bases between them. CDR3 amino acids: CSVESGSLWGADTQYF. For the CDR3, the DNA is TGCAGCGTTGAATCAGGGTCCCTCTGGGGTGCAGATACGCAGTATTTT.

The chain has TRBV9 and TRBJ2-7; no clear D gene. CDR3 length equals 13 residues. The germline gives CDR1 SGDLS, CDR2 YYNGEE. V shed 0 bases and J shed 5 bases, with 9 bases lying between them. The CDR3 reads CASSVGLQNEQYF. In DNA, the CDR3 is TGTGCCAGCAGCGTAGGGCTCCAGAACGAGCAGTACTTC.

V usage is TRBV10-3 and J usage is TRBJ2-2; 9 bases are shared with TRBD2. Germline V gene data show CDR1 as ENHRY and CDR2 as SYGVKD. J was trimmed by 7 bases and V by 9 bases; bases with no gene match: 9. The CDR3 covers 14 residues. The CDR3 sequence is CAMHPSGKGGELFF. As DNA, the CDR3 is TGTGCCATGCACCCTAGCGGGAAGGGCGGGGAGCTGTTTTTT.

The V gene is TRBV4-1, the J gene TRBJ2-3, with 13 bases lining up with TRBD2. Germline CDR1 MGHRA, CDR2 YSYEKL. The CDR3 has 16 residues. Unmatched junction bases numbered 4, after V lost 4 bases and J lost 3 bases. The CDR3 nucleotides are TGCGCCAGCAGCCCCACTAGCGGGAGGGGGACAGATACGCAGTATTTT. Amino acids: CASSPTSGRGTDTQYF.

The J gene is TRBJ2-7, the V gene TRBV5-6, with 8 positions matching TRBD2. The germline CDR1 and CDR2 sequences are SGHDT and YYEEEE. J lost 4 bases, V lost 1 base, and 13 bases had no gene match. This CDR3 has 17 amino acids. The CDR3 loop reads CASSLMTGRAGAYEQYF. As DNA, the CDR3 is TGTGCCAGCAGCTTGATGACTGGCCGAGCGGGAGCTTACGAGCAGTACTTC.

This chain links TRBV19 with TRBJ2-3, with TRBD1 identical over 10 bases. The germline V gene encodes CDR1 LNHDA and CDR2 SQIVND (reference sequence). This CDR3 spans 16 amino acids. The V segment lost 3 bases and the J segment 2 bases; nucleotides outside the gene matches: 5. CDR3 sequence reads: CASSISGQGITDTQYF. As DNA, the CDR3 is TGTGCCAGTAGTATTTCGGGACAGGGGATCACAGATACGCAGTATTTT. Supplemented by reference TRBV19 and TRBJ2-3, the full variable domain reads DGGITQSPKYLFRKEGQNVTLSCEQNLNHDAMYWYRQDPGQGLRLIYYSQIVNDFQKGDIAEGYSVSREKKESFPLTVTSAQKNPTAFYLCASSISGQGITDTQYFGPGTRLTVL.

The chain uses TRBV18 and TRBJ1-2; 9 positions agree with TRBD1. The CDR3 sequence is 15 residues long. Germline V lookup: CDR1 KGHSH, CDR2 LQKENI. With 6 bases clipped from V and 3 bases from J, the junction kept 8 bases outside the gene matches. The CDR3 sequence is CASSTGGGDDYGYTF. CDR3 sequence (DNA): TGTGCCAGCTCGACAGGGGGAGGGGATGACTATGGCTACACCTTC.

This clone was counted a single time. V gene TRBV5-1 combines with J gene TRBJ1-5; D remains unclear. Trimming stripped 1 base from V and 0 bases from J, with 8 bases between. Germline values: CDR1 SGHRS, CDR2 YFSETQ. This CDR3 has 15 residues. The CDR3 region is CASSLIGDSNQPQHF. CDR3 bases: TGCGCCAGCAGCTTGATCGGGGATAGCAATCAGCCCCAGCATTTT.

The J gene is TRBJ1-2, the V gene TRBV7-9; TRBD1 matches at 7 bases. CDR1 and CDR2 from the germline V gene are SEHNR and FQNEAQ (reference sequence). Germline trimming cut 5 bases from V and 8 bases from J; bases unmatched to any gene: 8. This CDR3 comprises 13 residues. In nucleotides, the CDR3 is TGTGCCAGCAGCGCCACAGGGGTCAACGGCTACACCTTC. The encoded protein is CASSATGVNGYTF. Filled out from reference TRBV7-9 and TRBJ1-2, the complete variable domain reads DTGVSQNPRHKITKRGQNVTFRCDPISEHNRLYWYRQTLGQGPEFLTYFQNEAQLEKSRLLSDRFSAERPKGSFSTLEIQRTEQGDSAMYLCASSATGVNGYTFGSGTRLTVV.

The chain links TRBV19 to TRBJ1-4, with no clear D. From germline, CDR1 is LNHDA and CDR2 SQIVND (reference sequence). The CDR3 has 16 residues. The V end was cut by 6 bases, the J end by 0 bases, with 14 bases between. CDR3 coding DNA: TGTGCCAGTAGAACTTGGGCTTTTGCAACTAATGAAAAACTGTTTTTT. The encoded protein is CASRTWAFATNEKLFF.

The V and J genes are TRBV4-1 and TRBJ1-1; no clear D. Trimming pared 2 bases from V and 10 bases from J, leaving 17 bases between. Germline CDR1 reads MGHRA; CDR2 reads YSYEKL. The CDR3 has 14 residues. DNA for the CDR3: TGCGCCAGCAGCCAACCAACCCCGGGAGCTAGAGCTTTCTTT. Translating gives CASSQPTPGARAFF.

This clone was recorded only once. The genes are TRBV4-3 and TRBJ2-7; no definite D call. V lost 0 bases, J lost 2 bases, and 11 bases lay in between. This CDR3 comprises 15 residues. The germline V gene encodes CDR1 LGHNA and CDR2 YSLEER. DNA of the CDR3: TGCGCCAGCAGCCAAGATAACGAGGTGACCTACGAGCAGTACTTC. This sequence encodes CASSQDNEVTYEQYF.